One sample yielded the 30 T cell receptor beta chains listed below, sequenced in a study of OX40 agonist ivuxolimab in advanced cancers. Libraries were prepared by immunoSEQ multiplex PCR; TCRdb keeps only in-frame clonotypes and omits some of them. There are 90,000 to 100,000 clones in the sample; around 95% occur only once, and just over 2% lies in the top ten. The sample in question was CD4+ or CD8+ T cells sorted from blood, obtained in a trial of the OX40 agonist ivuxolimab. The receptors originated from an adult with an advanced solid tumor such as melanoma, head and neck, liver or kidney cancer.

The CDR3 sequence is CASSSHSGSRNNEQFF. DNA of the CDR3: TGCGCCAGCAGCAGTCATAGCGGGAGTAGGAACAATGAGCAGTTCTTC. The chain is built from TRBV4-3 and TRBJ2-1, with 9 bases identical to TRBD2. Looked up from germline, CDR1 is LGHNA and CDR2 is YSLEER. The CDR3 contains 16 residues. V lost 5 bases, J lost 5 bases, and 10 bases stayed unmatched.

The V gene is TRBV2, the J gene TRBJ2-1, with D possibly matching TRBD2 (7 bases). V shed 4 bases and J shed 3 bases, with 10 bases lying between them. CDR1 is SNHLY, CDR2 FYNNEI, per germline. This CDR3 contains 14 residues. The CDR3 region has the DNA TGTGCCAGCAGTGCGGGGGGCCTCTACAATGAGCAGTTCTTC. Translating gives CASSAGGLYNEQFF.

CDR3 coding DNA: TGCAGCGTTGAGGGGGTTGGCTATGGCTACACCTTC. Protein: CSVEGVGYGYTF. The chain joins TRBV29-1 to TRBJ1-2; D possibly corresponds to TRBD1 (5 bases). The CDR3 loop spans 12 amino acids. V lost 3 bases and J lost 4, with 9 bases in between. Germline values: CDR1 SQVTM, CDR2 ANQGSEA.

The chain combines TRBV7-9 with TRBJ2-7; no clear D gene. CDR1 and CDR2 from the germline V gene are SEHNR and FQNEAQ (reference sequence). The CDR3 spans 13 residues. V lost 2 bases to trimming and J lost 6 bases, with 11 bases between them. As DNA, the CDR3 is TGTGCCAGCAGCTTACCCGCTTCGGTCGAGCAGTACTTC. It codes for CASSLPASVEQYF.

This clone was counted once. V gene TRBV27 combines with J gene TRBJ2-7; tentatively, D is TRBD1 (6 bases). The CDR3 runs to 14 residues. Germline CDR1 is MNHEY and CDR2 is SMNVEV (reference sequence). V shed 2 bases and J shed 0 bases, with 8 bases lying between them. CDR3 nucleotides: TGTGCCAGCAGTTTAAACAGGGACTCCTACGAGCAGTACTTC. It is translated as CASSLNRDSYEQYF.

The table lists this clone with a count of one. The chain's CDR3 is CASSSPLLEQYF. Here the CDR3 DNA reads TGTGCCAGCAGCTCACCCCTCCTCGAGCAGTACTTC. This sequence joins TRBV7-9 and TRBJ2-7; D is ambiguous. Trimming pared 4 bases from V and 6 bases from J, leaving 10 bases between. The V gene's germline CDR1 is SEHNR and CDR2 FQNEAQ (reference sequence). The CDR3 consists of 12 residues.

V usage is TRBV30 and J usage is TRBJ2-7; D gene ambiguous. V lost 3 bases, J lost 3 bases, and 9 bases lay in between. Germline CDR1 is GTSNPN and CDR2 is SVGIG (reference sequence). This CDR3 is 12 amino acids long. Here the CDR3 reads CAWRKDRYEQYF. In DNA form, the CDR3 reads TGTGCCTGGAGGAAGGACCGCTACGAGCAGTACTTC.

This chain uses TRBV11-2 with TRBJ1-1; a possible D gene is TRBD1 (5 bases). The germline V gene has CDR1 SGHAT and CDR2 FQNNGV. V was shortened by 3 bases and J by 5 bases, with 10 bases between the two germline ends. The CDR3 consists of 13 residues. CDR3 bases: TGTGCCAGCAGCTTGGGGGAAGGGACTGAAGCTTTCTTT. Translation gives CASSLGEGTEAFF.

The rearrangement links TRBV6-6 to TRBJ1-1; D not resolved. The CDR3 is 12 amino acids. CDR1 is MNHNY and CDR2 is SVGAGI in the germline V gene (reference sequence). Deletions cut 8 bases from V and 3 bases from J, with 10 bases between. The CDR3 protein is CASLDWDTEAFF. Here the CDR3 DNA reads TGTGCCAGCCTCGATTGGGACACTGAAGCTTTCTTT.

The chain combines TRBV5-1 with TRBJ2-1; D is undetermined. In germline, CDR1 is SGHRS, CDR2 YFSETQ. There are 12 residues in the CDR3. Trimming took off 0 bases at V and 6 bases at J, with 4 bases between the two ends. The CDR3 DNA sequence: TGCGCCAGCAGCTTGGGAAGCAATGAGCAGTTCTTC. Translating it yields CASSLGSNEQFF.

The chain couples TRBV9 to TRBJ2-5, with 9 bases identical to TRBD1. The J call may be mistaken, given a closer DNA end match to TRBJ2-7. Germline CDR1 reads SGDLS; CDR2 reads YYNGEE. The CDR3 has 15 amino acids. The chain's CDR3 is CASSPGQGYAYEQYF. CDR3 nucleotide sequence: TGTGCCAGCAGCCCCGGACAGGGGTATGCCTACGAGCAGTACTTC.

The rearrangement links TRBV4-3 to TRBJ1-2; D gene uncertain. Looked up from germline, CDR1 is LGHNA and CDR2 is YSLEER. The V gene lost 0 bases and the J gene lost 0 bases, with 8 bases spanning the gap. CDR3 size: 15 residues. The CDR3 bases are TGCGCCAGCAGCCAAGATCAGTGGCCTAACTATGGCTACACCTTC. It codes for CASSQDQWPNYGYTF.

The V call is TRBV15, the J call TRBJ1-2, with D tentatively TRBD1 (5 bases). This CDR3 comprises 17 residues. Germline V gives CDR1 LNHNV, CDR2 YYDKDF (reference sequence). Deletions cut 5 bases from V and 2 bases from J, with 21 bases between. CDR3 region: CATSGWGSGEVNYGYTF. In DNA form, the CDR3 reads TGTGCCACCAGCGGATGGGGGTCGGGGGAGGTAAACTATGGCTACACCTTC.

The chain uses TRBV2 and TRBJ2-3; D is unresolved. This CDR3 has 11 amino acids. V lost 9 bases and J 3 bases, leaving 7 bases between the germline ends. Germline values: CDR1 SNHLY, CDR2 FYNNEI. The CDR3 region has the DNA TGTGCCAGGCAGAGGACAGATACGCAGTATTTT. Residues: CARQRTDTQYF. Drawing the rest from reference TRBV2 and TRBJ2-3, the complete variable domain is EPEVTQTPSHQVTQMGQEVILRCVPISNHLYFYWYRQILGQKVEFLVSFYNNEISEKSEIFDDQFSVERPDGSNFTLKIRSTKLEDSAMYFCARQRTDTQYFGPGTRLTVL.

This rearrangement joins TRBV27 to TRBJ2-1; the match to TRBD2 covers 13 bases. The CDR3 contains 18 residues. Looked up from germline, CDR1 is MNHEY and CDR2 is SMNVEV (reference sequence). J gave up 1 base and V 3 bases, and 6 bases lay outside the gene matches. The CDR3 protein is CASSLVGTSGVSYNEQFF. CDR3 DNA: TGTGCCAGCAGTTTGGTCGGGACTAGCGGGGTTTCCTACAATGAGCAGTTCTTC.

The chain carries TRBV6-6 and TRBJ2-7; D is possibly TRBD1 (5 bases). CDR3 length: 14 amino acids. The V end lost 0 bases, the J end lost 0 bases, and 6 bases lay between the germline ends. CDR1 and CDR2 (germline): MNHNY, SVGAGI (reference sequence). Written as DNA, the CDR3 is TGTGCCAGCAGTTACTCGCAGGGCTCCTACGAGCAGTACTTC. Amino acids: CASSYSQGSYEQYF.

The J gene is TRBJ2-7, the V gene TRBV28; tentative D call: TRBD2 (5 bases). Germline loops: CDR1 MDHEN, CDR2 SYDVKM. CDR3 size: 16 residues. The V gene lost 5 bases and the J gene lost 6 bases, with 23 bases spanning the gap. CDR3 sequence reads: CASSRGQRLVPPEQYF. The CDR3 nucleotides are TGTGCCAGCAGTCGGGGTCAGAGGCTAGTACCTCCCGAGCAGTACTTC.

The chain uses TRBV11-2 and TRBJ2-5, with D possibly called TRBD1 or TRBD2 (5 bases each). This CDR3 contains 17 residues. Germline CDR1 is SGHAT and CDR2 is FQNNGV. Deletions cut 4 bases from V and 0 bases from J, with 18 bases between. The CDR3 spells CASSYLPRGPDQETQYF. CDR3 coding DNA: TGTGCCAGCAGCTACCTTCCTCGGGGCCCAGACCAAGAGACCCAGTACTTC.

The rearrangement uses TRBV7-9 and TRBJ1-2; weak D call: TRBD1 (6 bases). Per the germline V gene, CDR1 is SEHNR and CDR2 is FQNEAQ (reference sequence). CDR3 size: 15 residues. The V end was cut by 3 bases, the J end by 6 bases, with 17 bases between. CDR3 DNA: TGTGCCAGCAGCTTTGCCGGGACAACTAGGCATGGCTACACCTTC. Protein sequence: CASSFAGTTRHGYTF.

CDR3 amino acids: CASRDAGLHPAGELFF. As DNA, the CDR3 is TGCGCCAGCAGGGACGCGGGACTCCACCCCGCCGGGGAGCTGTTTTTT. The V and J genes are TRBV10-1 and TRBJ2-2; D is perhaps TRBD2 (6 bases). Germline CDR1 WNHNN, CDR2 SYGVQD (reference sequence). The CDR3 consists of 16 residues. With 6 bases removed from V and 6 bases from J, the gap between germline ends came to 20 bases.

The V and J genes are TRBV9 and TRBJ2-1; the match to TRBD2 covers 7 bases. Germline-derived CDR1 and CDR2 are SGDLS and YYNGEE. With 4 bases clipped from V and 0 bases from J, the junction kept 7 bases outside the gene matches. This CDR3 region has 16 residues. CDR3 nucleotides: TGTGCCAGCAGCCTAATGACTAGCTTCTCCTACAATGAGCAGTTCTTC. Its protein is CASSLMTSFSYNEQFF.

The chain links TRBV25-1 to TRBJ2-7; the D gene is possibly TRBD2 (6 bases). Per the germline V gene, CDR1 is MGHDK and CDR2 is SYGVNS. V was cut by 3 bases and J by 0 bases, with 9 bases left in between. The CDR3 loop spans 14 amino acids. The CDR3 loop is CASSDTGVSYEQYF. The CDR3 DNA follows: TGTGCCAGCAGTGATACGGGGGTCTCCTACGAGCAGTACTTC.

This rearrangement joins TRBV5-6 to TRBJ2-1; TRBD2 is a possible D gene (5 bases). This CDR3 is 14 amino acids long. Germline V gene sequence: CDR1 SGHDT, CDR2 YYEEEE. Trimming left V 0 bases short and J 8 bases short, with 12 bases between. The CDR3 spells CASSLEEVLDEQFF. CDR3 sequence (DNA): TGTGCCAGCAGCTTGGAGGAGGTACTGGATGAGCAGTTCTTC. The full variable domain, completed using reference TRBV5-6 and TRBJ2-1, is DAGVTQSPTHLIKTRGQQVTLRCSPKSGHDTVSWYQQALGQGPQFIFQYYEEEERQRGNFPDRFSGHQFPNYSSELNVNALLLGDSALYLCASSLEEVLDEQFFGPGTRLTVL.

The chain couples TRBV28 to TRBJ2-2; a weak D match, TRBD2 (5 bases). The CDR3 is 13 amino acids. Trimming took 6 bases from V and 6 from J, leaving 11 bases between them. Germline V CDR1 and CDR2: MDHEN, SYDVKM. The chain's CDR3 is CASRAGSPGELFF. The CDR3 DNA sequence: TGTGCCAGCAGGGCGGGCTCACCCGGGGAGCTGTTTTTT.

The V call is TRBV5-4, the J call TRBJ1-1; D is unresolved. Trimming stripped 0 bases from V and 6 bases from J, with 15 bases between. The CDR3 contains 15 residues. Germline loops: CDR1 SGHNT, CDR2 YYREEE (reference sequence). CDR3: CASSLVEGLFAEAFF. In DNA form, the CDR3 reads TGTGCCAGCAGCTTGGTAGAAGGCCTTTTCGCTGAAGCTTTCTTT.

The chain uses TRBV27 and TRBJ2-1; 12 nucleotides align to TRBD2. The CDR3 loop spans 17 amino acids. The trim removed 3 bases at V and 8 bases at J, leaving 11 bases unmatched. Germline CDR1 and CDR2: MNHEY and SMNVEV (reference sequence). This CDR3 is CASSLLAPGTSGHEQFF. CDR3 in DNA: TGTGCCAGCAGTTTGTTGGCCCCCGGGACTAGCGGGCATGAGCAGTTCTTC.

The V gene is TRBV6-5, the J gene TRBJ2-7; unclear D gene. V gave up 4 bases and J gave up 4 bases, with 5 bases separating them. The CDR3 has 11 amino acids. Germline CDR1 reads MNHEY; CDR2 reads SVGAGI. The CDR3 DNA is TGTGCCAGCAGTTCCACGTACGAGCAGTACTTC. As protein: CASSSTYEQYF.

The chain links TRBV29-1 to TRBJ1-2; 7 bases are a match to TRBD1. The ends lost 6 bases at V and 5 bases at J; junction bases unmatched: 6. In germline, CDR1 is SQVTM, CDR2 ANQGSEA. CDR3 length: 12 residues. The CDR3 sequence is CSVSDRAYGYTF. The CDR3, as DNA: TGCAGCGTCTCCGACAGGGCTTATGGCTACACCTTC.

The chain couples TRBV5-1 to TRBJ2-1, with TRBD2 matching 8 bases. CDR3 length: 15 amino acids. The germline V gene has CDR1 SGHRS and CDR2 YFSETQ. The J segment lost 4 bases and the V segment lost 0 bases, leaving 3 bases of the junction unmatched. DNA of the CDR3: TGCGCCAGCAGCTTGGGAGCGGGAGAATACAATGAGCAGTTCTTC. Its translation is CASSLGAGEYNEQFF. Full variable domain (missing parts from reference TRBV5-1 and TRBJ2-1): KAGVTQTPRYLIKTRGQQVTLSCSPISGHRSVSWYQQTPGQGLQFLFEYFSETQRNKGNFPGRFSGRQFSNSRSEMNVSTLELGDSALYLCASSLGAGEYNEQFFGPGTRLTVL.

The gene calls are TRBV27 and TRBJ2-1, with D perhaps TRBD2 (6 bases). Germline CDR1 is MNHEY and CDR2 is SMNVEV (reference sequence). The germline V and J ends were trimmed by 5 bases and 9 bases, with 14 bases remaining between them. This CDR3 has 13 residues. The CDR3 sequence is CASSLRVSGEQFF. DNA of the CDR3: TGTGCCAGCAGTCTCCGGGTTAGCGGTGAGCAGTTCTTC.